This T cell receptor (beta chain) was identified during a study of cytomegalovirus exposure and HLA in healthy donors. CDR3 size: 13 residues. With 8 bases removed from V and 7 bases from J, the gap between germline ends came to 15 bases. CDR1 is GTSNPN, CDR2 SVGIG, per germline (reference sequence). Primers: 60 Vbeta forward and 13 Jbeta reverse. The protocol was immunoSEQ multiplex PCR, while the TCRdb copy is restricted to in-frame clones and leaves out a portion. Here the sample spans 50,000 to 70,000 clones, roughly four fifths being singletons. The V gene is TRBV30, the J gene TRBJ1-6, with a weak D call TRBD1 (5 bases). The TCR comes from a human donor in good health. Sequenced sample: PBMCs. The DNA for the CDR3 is TGTGCCAGGAACTCGCGGGGGAATTCACCCCTCCACTTT. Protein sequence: CARNSRGNSPLHF.